This is a list of T cell receptor beta chains from one sample in a study of cytomegalovirus exposure and HLA in healthy donors. Some clones are missing from TCRdb's copy, which holds only in-frame ones; the method was immunoSEQ multiplex PCR. The top ten hold 9.5% to 15% of the sample, which has over 150,000 clones, more than 75% seen once. The sequenced material came from PBMCs. These receptors all come from a man aged 25-40 years in good health and CMV-seropositive. The CDR3 runs from the conserved cysteine through the conserved F or W. The D gene is left open where the match is weak. Some rows mark clone size as missing; the rest say once, few, many or name a class of expanded clone.

>TRBJ2-7|TRBV19|TRBD2|NA
CASSTSTSEYEQYF
TGTGCCAGTAGTACCTCGACTAGCGAGTACGAGCAGTACTTC
>TRBJ1-1|TRBV5-6|TRBD1|once
CASSFADRVCRAFF
TGTGCCAGCAGCTTCGCAGACAGGGTTTGTCGGGCTTTCTTT
>TRBJ2-1|TRBV29-1|TRBD2|few
CSVVGTSGKEGDEQFF
TGCAGCGTTGTTGGGACTAGCGGGAAGGAGGGGGATGAGCAGTTCTTC
>TRBJ2-3|TRBV5-8|NA|NA
CASSLGQPNTDTQYF
TGTGCCAGCAGCTTGGGACAGCCTAACACAGATACGCAGTATTTT
>TRBJ1-2|TRBV28|NA|few
CASSLDVRADGYTF
TGTGCCAGCAGTTTAGATGTGAGGGCAGATGGCTACACCTTC
>TRBJ2-1|TRBV5-6|NA|NA
CASSLSGEFSYNEQFF
TGTGCCAGCAGCTTGTCAGGGGAGTTCTCCTACAATGAGCAGTTCTTC
>TRBJ1-1|TRBV5-6|TRBD1|NA
CASSPPGTVVEAFF
TGTGCCAGCAGCCCTCCCGGGACAGTTGTCGAAGCTTTCTTT
>TRBJ2-1|TRBV12-5|TRBD2|NA
CASGPSRTSGGRLQFF
TGTGCTAGTGGACCCTCCCGGACTAGCGGAGGGAGACTACAGTTCTTC
>TRBJ1-5|TRBV6-6|NA|NA
CASRGDQPQHF
TGTGCCAGCAGAGGGGATCAGCCCCAGCATTTT
>TRBJ2-7|TRBV27|NA|NA
CASSLAGFYEQYF
TGTGCCAGCAGTTTAGCAGGGTTCTACGAGCAGTACTTC
>TRBJ2-3|TRBV7-7|TRBD2|once
CASSPQPIAGEPTDTQYF
TGTGCTAGTAGCCCTCAACCGATAGCGGGAGAGCCCACAGATACGCAGTATTTT
>TRBJ1-2|TRBV28|TRBD1|NA
CASRDGTVHTF
TGTGCCAGCAGGGATGGGACAGTCCACACCTTC
>TRBJ2-3|TRBV7-3|NA|NA
CASSLASGTDTQYF
TGTGCCAGCAGCTTGGCTAGCGGCACAGATACGCAGTATTTT
>TRBJ1-4|TRBV10-1|TRBD1|NA
CASRLWRTGRRYKEKLFF
TGCGCCAGCAGACTGTGGAGGACAGGGCGGCGGTATAAAGAAAAACTGTTTTTT
>TRBJ2-5|TRBV5-4|TRBD2|NA
CASSLEVAGGEETQYF
TGTGCCAGCAGCTTGGAGGTAGCGGGAGGGGAGGAGACCCAGTACTTC
>TRBJ2-2|TRBV9|TRBD2|NA
CASSPESGTATGELFF
TGTGCCAGCAGCCCCGAAAGCGGGACGGCCACCGGGGAGCTGTTTTTT
>TRBJ2-5|TRBV10-3|NA|NA
CAISSQGGTETQYF
TGTGCCATCAGTTCACAGGGGGGGACGGAGACCCAGTACTTC
>TRBJ2-1|TRBV21-1|NA|NA
CASSQNRSGRDRTPPNNEQFF
TGTGCCAGCAGCCAAAACCGGAGCGGGAGGGACAGGACTCCACCGAACAATGAGCAGTTCTTC
>TRBJ2-1|TRBV29-1|TRBD1|NA
CSVERDRGSEQFF
TGCAGCGTTGAACGGGACAGGGGAAGTGAGCAGTTCTTC
>TRBJ1-6|TRBV7-9|NA|NA
CASSLAGHNNSPLHF
TGTGCCAGCAGCTTAGCGGGACATAATAATTCACCCCTCCACTTT